The clone carrying this TCR beta chain showed up just once. What it recognizes is unknown. Data came from immunoSEQ multiplex PCR; TCRdb stores just in-frame clones and leaves some out. The profile shows approximately 91,000 clones, 83% of them singletons. This sample was included in a study of lymphopenia after photon versus proton radiotherapy. Study results and limitations: Oligoclonal CD8+ Temra expansion after nadir drove photon patients' diversity drop.

Germline V gene data show CDR1 as SGHRS and CDR2 as YFSETQ. With 0 bases removed from V and 3 bases from J, the gap between germline ends came to 7 bases. CDR3 length: 14 amino acids. The specimen comprised peripheral blood, sampled from a patient treated with proton-based radiotherapy. J is TRBJ1-3 and V is TRBV5-1; D is undetermined. This clonotype was sampled from a man aged 55 to 70 with pancreatic cancer. CDR3 nucleotide sequence: TGCGCCAGCAGCTTGGCCGGATATGGAAACACCATATATTTT. It specifies CASSLAGYGNTIYF.